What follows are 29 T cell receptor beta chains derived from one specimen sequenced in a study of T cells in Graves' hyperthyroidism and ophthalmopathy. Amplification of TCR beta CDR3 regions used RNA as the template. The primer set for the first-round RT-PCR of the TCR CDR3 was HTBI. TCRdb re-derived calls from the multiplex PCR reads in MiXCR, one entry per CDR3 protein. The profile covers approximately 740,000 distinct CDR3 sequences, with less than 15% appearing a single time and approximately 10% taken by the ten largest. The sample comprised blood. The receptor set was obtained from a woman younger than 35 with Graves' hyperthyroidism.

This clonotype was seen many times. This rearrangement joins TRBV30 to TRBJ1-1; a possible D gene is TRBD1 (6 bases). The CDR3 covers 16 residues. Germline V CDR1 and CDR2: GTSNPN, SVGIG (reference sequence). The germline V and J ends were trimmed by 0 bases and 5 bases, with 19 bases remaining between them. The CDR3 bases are TGTGCCTGGAGTGTCAACGGACAGTGGAGGAAGACTGAAGCTTTCTTT. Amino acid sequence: CAWSVNGQWRKTEAFF.

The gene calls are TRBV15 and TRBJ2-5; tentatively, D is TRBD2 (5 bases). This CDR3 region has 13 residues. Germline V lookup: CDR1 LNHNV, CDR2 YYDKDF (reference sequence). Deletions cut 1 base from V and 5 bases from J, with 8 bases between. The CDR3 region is CATSRVPGETQYF. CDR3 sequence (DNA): TGTGCCACCAGCAGAGTCCCGGGGGAGACCCAGTACTTC.

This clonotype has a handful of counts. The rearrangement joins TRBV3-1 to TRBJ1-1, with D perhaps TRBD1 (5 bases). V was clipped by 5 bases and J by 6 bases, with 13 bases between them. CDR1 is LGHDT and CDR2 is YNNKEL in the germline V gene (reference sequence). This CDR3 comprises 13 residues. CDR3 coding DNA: TGTGCCAGCAGCTCAAGAGGGGCGCCTGAAGCTTTCTTT. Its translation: CASSSRGAPEAFF. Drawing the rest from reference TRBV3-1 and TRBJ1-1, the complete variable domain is DTAVSQTPKYLVTQMGNDKSIKCEQNLGHDTMYWYKQDSKKFLKIMFSYNNKELIINETVPNRFSPKSPDKAHLNLHINSLELGDSAVYFCASSSRGAPEAFFGQGTRLTVV.

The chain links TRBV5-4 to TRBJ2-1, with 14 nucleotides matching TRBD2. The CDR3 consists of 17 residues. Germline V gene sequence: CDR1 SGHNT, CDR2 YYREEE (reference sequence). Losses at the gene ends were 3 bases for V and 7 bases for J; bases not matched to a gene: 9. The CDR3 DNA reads TGTGCCAGCAGCTCCTCACTGACTAGCGGGAGGGCTAATGAGCAGTTCTTC. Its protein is CASSSSLTSGRANEQFF. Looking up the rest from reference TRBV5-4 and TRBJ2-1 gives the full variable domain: ETGVTQSPTHLIKTRGQQVTLRCSSQSGHNTVSWYQQALGQGPQFIFQYYREEENGRGNFPPRFSGLQFPNYSSELNVNALELDDSALYLCASSSSLTSGRANEQFFGPGTRLTVL.

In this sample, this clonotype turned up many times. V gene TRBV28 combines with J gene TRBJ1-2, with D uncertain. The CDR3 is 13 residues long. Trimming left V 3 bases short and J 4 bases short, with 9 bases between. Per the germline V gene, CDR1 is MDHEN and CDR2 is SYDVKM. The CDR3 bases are TGTGCCAGCAGTTTTTTCAGCCCCTATGGCTACACCTTC. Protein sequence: CASSFFSPYGYTF.

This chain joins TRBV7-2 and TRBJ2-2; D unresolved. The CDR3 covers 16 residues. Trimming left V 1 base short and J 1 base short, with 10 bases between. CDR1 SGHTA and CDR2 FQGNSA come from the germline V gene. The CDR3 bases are TGTGCCAGCAGCTTAGATTCGGGCAGGAACACCGGGGAGCTGTTTTTT. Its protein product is CASSLDSGRNTGELFF.

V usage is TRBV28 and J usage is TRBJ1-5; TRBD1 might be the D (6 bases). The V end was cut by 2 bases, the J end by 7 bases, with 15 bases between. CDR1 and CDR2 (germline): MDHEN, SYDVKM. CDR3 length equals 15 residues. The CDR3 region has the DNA TGTGCCAGCAGTTTACCCACAGGGTTAGGGCAGCCCCAGCATTTT. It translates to CASSLPTGLGQPQHF.

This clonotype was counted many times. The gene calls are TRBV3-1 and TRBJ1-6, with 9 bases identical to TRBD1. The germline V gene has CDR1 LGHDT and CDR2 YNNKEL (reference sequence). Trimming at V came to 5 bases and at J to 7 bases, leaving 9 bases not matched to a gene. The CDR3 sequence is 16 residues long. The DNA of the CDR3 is TGTGCCAGCAGCTCCCGGGACAGGGACGAGAATTCACCCCTCCACTTT. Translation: CASSSRDRDENSPLHF. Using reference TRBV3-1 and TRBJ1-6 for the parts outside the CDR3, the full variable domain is DTAVSQTPKYLVTQMGNDKSIKCEQNLGHDTMYWYKQDSKKFLKIMFSYNNKELIINETVPNRFSPKSPDKAHLNLHINSLELGDSAVYFCASSSRDRDENSPLHFGNGTRLTVT.

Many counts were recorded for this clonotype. For the CDR3, the DNA is TGTGCCAGCAGCTTGGACTGGACAGGGGGAAGTATAGGCTACACCTTC. This encodes CASSLDWTGGSIGYTF. The V gene is TRBV7-9, the J gene TRBJ1-2; 10 positions agree with TRBD1. Germline CDR1 reads SEHNR; CDR2 reads FQNEAQ (reference sequence). V shed 3 bases and J 8 bases; nucleotides not matched to a gene: 12. This CDR3 is 16 amino acids long.

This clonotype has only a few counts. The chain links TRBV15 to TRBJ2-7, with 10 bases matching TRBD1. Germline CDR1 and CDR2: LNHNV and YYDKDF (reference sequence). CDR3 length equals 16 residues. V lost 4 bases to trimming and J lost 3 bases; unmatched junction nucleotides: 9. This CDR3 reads CATSKSGTGANYEQYF. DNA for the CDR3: TGTGCCACCAGCAAATCCGGGACAGGGGCTAACTACGAGCAGTACTTC.

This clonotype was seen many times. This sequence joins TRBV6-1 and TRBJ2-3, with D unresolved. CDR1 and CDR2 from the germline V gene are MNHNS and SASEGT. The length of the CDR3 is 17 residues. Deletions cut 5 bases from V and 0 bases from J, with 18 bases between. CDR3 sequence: CASSYGPVPTSTDTQYF. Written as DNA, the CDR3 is TGTGCCAGCAGTTATGGACCCGTGCCGACTAGCACAGATACGCAGTATTTT.

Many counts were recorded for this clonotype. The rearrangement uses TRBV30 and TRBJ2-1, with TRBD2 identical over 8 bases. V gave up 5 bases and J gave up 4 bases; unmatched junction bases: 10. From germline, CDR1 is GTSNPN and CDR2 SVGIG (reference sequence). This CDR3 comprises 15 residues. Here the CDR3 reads CAWVDGAGGYNEQFF. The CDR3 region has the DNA TGTGCCTGGGTGGATGGGGCGGGAGGATACAATGAGCAGTTCTTC.

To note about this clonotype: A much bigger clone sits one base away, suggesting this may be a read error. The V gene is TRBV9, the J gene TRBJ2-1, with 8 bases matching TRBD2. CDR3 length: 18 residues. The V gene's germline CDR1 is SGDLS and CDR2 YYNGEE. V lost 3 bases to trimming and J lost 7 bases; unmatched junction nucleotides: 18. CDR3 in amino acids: CASSAGPSPGLVRNEQFF. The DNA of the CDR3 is TGTGCCAGCAGCGCAGGTCCCTCGCCGGGACTAGTTAGGAATGAGCAGTTCTTC. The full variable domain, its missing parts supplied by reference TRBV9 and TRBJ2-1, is DSGVTQTPKHLITATGQRVTLRCSPRSGDLSVYWYQQSLDQGLQFLIQYYNGEERAKGNILERFSAQQFPDLHSELNLSSLELGDSALYFCASSAGPSPGLVRNEQFFGPGTRLTVL.

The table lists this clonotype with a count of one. The CDR3 protein is CASSQEVRLAGGLGRNEQFF. The CDR3 region has the DNA TGTGCCAGCAGCCAAGAGGTCCGACTAGCGGGAGGCCTCGGGAGGAATGAGCAGTTCTTC. J is TRBJ2-1 and V is TRBV4-2, with 13 bases that match TRBD2. V dropped 0 bases and J dropped 7; count of bases not matched to a gene: 15. Germline-derived CDR1 and CDR2 are LGHNA and YNFKEQ. This CDR3 spans 20 amino acids.

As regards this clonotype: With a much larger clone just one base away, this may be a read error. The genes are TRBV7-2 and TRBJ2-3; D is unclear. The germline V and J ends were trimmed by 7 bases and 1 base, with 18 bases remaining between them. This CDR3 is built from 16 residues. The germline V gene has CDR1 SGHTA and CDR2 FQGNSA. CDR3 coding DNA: TGTGCCAGCAACCCGAGAGGTGGCGGTGGCACAGATACGCAGTATTTT. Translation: CASNPRGGGGTDTQYF.

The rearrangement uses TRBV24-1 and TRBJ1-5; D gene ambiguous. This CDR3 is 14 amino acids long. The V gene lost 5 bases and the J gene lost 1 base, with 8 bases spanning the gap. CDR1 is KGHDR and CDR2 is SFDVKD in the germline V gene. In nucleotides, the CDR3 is TGTGCCACCAGTGTGGCCTTGAGCAATCAGCCCCAGCATTTT. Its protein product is CATSVALSNQPQHF.

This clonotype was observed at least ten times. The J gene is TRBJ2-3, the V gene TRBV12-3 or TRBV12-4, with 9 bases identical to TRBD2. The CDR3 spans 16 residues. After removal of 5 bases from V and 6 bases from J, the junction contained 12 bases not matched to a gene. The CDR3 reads CASSISSGMSGDTQYF. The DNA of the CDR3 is TGTGCCAGCAGTATCTCTAGCGGGATGTCGGGCGATACGCAGTATTTT.

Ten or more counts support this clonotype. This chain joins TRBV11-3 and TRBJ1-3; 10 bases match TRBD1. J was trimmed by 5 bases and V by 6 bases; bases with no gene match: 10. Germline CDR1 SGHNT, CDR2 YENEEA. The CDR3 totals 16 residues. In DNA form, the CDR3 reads TGTGCCAGCAGGTCGACCGGGACAGGGGTTCGAAACACCATATATTTT. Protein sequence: CASRSTGTGVRNTIYF. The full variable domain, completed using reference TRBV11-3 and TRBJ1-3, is EAGVVQSPRYKIIEKKQPVAFWCNPISGHNTLYWYLQNLGQGPELLIRYENEEAVDDSQLPKDRFSAERLKGVDSTLKIQPAELGDSAVYLCASRSTGTGVRNTIYFGEGSWLTVV.

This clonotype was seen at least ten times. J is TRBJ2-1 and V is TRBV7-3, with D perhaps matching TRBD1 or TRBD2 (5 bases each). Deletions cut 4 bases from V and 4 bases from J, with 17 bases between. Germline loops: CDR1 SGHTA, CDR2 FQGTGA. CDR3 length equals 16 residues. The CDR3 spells CASSSQGDHGYNEQFF. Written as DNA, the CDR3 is TGTGCCAGCAGCTCCCAAGGGGACCACGGTTACAATGAGCAGTTCTTC.

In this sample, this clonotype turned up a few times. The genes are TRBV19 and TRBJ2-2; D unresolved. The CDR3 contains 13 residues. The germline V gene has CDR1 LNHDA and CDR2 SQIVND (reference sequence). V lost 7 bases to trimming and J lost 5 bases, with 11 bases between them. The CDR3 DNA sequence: TGTGCCAGTACTCGAGCGTTAACCGGGGAGCTGTTTTTT. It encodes CASTRALTGELFF.

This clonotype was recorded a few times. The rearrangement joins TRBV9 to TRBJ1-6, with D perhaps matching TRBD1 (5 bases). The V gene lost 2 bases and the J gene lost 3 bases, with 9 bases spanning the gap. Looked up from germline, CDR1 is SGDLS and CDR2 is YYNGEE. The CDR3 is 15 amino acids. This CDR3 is CASSVDGHYNSPLHF. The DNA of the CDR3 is TGTGCCAGCAGCGTCGACGGACACTATAATTCACCCCTCCACTTT.

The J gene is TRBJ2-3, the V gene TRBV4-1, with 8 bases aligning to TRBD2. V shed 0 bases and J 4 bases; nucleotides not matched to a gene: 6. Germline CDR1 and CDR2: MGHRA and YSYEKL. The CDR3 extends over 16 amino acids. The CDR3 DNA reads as TGCGCCAGCAGCCAAGATCAAGCGGGAGACGCAGATACGCAGTATTTT. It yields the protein CASSQDQAGDADTQYF.

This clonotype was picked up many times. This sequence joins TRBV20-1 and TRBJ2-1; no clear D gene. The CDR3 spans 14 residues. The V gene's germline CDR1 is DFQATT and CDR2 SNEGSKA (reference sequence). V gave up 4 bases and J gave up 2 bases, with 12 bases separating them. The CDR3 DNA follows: TGCAGTGCTACATTGCCTAGAGCCTACAATGAGCAGTTCTTC. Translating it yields CSATLPRAYNEQFF.

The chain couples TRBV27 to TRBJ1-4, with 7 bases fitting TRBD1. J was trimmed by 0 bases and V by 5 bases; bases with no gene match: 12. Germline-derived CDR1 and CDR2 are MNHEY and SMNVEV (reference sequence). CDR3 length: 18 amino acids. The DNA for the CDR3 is TGTGCCAGCAGTCCTTACACCGGGACAGCTGCAACTAATGAAAAACTGTTTTTT. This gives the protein CASSPYTGTAATNEKLFF.

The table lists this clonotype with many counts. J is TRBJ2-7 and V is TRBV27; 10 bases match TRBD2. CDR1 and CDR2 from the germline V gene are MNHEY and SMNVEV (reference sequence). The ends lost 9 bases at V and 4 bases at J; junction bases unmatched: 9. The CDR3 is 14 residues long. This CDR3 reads CASSLAGPGYEQYF. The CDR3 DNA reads TGTGCCAGTTCACTAGCGGGACCCGGGTACGAGCAGTACTTC.

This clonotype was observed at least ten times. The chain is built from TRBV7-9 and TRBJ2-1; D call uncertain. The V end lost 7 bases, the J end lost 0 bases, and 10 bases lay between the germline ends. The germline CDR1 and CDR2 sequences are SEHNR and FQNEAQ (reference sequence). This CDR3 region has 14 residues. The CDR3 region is CASTRPNSYNEQFF. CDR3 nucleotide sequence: TGTGCCAGCACTCGACCGAACTCCTACAATGAGCAGTTCTTC.

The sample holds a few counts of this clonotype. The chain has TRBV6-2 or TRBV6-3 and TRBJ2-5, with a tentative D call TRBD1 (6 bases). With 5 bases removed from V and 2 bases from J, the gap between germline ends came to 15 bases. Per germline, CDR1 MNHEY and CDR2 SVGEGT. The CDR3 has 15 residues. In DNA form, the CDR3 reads TGTGCCAGCAGTACCCTAACAGGGAAACAAGAGACCCAGTACTTC. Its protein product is CASSTLTGKQETQYF.

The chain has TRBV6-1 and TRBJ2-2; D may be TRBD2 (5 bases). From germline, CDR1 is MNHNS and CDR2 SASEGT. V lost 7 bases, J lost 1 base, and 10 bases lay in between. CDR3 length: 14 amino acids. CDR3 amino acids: CASIQAVNTGELFF. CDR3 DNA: TGTGCCAGCATACAAGCGGTGAACACCGGGGAGCTGTTTTTT.

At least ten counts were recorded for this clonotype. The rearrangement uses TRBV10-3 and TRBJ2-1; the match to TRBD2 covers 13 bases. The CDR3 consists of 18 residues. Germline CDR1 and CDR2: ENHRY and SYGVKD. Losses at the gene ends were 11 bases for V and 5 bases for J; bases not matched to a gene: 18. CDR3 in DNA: TGTGCCCCCAACCCTCAGACTAGCGGGAGGATGGGCGACAATGAGCAGTTCTTC. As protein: CAPNPQTSGRMGDNEQFF.